This T cell receptor (beta chain) emerged from a study of shared clonotypes between healthy human individuals (TCRdb year 2020). Background on the whole study: The cohort comprised two women and a few men aged 18 to 49 years. Per donor, three plates each were used for CD4 naive and CD4 memory, two for CD8 naive, and one for CD8 memory. To estimate repertoire size and how much clonotypes are shared between individuals, the study performed deep sequencing of blood TCR repertoires from roughly five healthy adults. To increase sequencing depth and limit assay-specific biases, TCR repertoire library preparation and sequencing were carried out by different laboratories using diverse techniques. Per donor, leukapheresis produced somewhere between about 0.94 and 8.9 billion PBMCs. The investigation overall reported the following: Naive subsets generally had larger estimated clonotype richness than memory subsets did. Rarefaction of sorted-subset datasets indicated incomplete sequencing despite the large sequencing depth. The genetic and exposure-history diversity represented was limited by the small number of donors. Compared with non-shared clonotypes, the clonotypes found in all four sorted-subset donors had higher generation probabilities. Sampling was restricted to blood, and TCR repertoires in tissues likely differ from the TCR repertoires found in blood. Pairwise subsampling indicated that sequencing depth was expected to affect the degree of clonotype sharing among donors. About 4.5% of naive CD4, 3.5% of naive CD8, about 2.1% of memory CD4, and about 0.4% of memory CD8 clonotypes were shared across several donors.

Comments on this clone: This receptor's antigen is unknown. No base quality values were provided; no much bigger clone lies one nucleotide off.

From its cysteine to its phenylalanine, the CDR3 spans 14 amino acids. CDR3 DNA only is kept here, 42 bases in frame from base 1. At the junction V is shortened by 4 bases and J by 5 bases, with 12 bases in between. The germline V gene yields SNHLY for CDR1 and FYNNEI for CDR2. Donors were healthy HIV-negative adults with no recently reported acute infections or vaccinations. Every donor was a Caucasian adult living in Nashville, Tennessee, USA. Magnetic negative selection was used to enrich CD4+ T cells, after which naive cells were positively selected on CD45RA and the negative fraction became the memory subset. Blood was obtained by leukapheresis, after which PBMCs were separated by Ficoll-Histopaque density gradient centrifugation and cryopreserved in liquid nitrogen vapor phase. Analytical flow cytometry was used to check the purity and quantity of each magnetically sorted T cell population. Genomic DNA was isolated from each sorted fraction and quantified by UV absorbance on a Nanodrop 2000c.

TCR CDR3 regions were amplified from genomic DNA by multiplex PCR using the deep immunoSEQ assay. Extracted genomic DNA from each cell subset was distributed evenly across all wells of several immunoSEQ 96-well plates, and each plate was treated as a replicate. For sorted subsets, roughly 190 ng of genomic DNA, equivalent to 25,000 to 35,000 T cell genomes, went into each replicate PCR. Purified libraries were measured with a Qubit 3.0 fluorometer, size-checked on a Bioanalyzer 2100, and measured again with the KAPA Library Quantification kit. Every immunoSEQ 96-well plate was sequenced on a separate single-read 150-cycle Illumina NextSeq 550 flow cell. The original methods were these. Because only junctional sequences without quality scores were contained in the immunoSEQ output, filtering matching that applied to full-length reads could not be performed. To assign V/J genes and CDR3, sequences were annotated using PyIR, a Python wrapper for IgBLAST v1.9, with IMGT germline references. Any read was removed if the V/J assignment was weak (E-value above 1e-6), the CDR3 was missing, or the read contained stop codons, out-of-frame junctions, or ambiguous translated residues. A V3J clonotype was defined by an identical inferred V gene, J gene, and CDR3 amino acid sequence. Percentage overlap between repertoires was computed as shared unique clonotypes divided by the size of the smaller repertoire. RTK rarefaction, the Chao1 estimator, and Recon v2.1 estimates of unobserved clonotypes were used to assess repertoire richness. Generation probabilities were computed with OLGA for all TCRbeta clonotypes obtained by the gDNA method from a handful of donors. Here the immuneACCESS table is served through TCRdb, limited to in-frame sequences with V and J called. Missing clones are a known gap in these copies; in checked studies unresolved V genes cover under half, and the rest lacks a known reason. D and trimming come from the DNA, and the V and J calls and clone size come from that table. This sample gives about 1 million clones in total; around 78% of them show up just once. Under 0.65% of the sample comes from the top ten.

This clonotype was obtained from a man aged 18 to 30 in good health. Some clones in this sample may be carry-over from other donors' samples. The sequence joins TRBV2 to TRBJ1-5; the D gene remains uncertain. The sample comprised memory CD4+ T cells from PBMCs. The cell subset or site label for this specimen denotes: CD45RA-negative fraction. For the CDR3, the sequence is CASSAELSDQPQHF. At the DNA level, the sequence is TGTGCCAGCAGTGCGGAGCTAAGCGATCAGCCCCAGCATTTT.